The T cell receptor (beta chain) described here comes from a study of blood T cell repertoires in COVID-19. The wider study: Samples came from the United States, Italy and Spain, spanning acute and convalescent COVID-19.

Germline CDR1 reads SGHRS; CDR2 reads YFSETQ. After removal of 0 bases from V and 6 bases from J, the junction contained 5 bases not matched to a gene. The CDR3 extends over 14 amino acids. The repertoire was sequenced with immunoSEQ multiplex PCR; TCRdb's copy has only in-frame clones and lacks some. The sample yields about 400,000 clones, around nine tenths seen once. The rearrangement uses TRBV5-1 and TRBJ1-1, with 7 bases that match TRBD1. This receptor was taken from a human donor in a cohort sampled during active COVID-19. The material sequenced was peripheral blood. Written as DNA, the CDR3 is TGCGCCAGCAGCTTGGAGAAGGGGGCCGCTGAAGCTTTCTTT. Its protein product is CASSLEKGAAEAFF.